The entry below describes one T cell receptor beta chain. What it binds is unknown. Use of 60 Vbeta and 13 Jbeta primers characterized the PCR. The authors' processing: There were tens of millions of unique TCR beta chains by a later count, and around 10 million of them were shared. The assay was immunoSEQ multiplex PCR, and TCRdb's table has in-frame clones only and misses some. The DNA was the basis for D and trimming; V, J and clone size are from that table. The sample records some 150,000 clones, 60% to 80% being singletons. The data are from a study of cytomegalovirus exposure and HLA in healthy donors. Findings of the study overall: The study flagged around 160 TCR beta chains as cytomegalovirus-associated. Previously analyzed data showed that most TCR beta V segments were productive at a frequency of about 87% or about 30%.

This CDR3 comprises 16 residues. V lost 5 bases to trimming and J lost 5 bases, with 21 bases between them. Germline lookup yields CDR1 MNHNY and CDR2 SVGAGI (reference sequence). Source material: PBMCs. The gene calls are TRBV6-6 and TRBJ1-2, with TRBD1 as a possible D gene (5 bases). This clonotype originated in a man between 35 and 55 years old in good health and CMV-seropositive. The CDR3 DNA follows: TGTGCCAGCAGTCCCCAGGTTAGGTGGGACTCGTATGGCTACACCTTC. Residues: CASSPQVRWDSYGYTF.